This T cell receptor beta chain comes out of a study of cytomegalovirus exposure and HLA in healthy donors. Regarding this clone: What it recognizes is unknown.

All the people who gave samples were healthy bone marrow donors. Donors were ostensibly healthy at sampling, although undocumented immune exposures were probable. V was clipped by 6 bases and J by 0 bases; unmatched bases: 3. The CDR3 has 16 residues. Germline CDR1 MNHEY, CDR2 SMNVEV (reference sequence). Findings and limits, study-wide: Data from an earlier analysis indicated that most TCR beta V segments were productive either about 90% or about 30% of the time. In a later analysis, productive TCRs from donors in an Asian-associated ancestry cluster reportedly carried fewer N-insertions than the cohort mean.

PCR employed 60 Vbeta and 13 Jbeta primers. Profiling relied on immunoSEQ multiplex PCR, and the TCRdb table lists in-frame clones only, not all of them. Found here are 150,000 to 200,000 clones, roughly four fifths of them singletons; the top ten hold around 0.97%. This sequence joins TRBV27 and TRBJ2-6; 9 positions match TRBD2. The source is a girl aged 2 to 10 in good health and CMV-seropositive. The specimen was PBMCs. CDR3 residues: CASSRLAVSGANVLTF. As DNA, the CDR3 is TGTGCCAGCAGCCGACTAGCGGTCTCTGGGGCCAACGTCCTGACTTTC.